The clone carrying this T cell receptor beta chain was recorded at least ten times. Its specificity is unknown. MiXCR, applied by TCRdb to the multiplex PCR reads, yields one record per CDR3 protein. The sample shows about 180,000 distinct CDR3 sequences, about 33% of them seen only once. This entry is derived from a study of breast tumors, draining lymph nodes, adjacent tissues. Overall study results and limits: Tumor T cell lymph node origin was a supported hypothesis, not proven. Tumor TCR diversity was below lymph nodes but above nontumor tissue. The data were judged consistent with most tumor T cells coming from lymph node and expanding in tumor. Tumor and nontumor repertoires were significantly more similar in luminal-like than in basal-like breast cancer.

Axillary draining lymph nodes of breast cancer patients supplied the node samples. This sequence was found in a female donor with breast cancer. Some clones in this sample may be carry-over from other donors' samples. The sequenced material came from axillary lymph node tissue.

CDR3 bases: TGTGCCAGCAGCTTATCTAGTAGCGGACGCACAGATACGCAGTATTTT. It yields the protein CASSLSSSGRTDTQYF. The chain joins TRBV11-2 to TRBJ2-3; possible D gene TRBD2, 6 bases. V was shortened by 2 bases and J by 1 base, with 13 bases between the two germline ends. The CDR3 has 16 amino acids. In germline, CDR1 is SGHAT, CDR2 FQNNGV.